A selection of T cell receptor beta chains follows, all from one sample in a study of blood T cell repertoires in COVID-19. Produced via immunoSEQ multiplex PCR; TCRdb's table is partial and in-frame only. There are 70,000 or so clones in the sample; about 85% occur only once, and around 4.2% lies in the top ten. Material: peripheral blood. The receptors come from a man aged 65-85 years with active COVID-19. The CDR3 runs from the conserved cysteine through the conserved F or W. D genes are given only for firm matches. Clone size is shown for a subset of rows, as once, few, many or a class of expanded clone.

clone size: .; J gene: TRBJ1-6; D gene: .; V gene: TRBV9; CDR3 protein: CASSPRDGGDSPLHF; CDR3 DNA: TGTGCCAGCAGCCCTCGGGACGGGGGGGATTCACCCCTCCACTTT
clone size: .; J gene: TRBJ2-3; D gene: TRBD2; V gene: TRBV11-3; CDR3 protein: CASSPLAGVGTDTQYF; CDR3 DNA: TGTGCCAGCAGCCCGTTAGCGGGAGTGGGCACAGATACGCAGTATTTT
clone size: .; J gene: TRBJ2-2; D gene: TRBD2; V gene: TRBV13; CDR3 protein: CASSLWAGGDTGELFF; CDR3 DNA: TGTGCCAGCAGCTTATGGGCGGGGGGAGACACCGGGGAGCTGTTTTTT
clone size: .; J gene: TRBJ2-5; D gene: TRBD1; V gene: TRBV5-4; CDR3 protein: CASSLDRGKTQYF; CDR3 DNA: TGTGCCAGCAGCCTCGACAGGGGGAAGACCCAGTACTTC
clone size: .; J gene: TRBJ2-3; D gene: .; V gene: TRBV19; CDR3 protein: CASSTPGAPTDTQYF; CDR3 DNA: TGTGCCAGTAGTACCCCAGGGGCCCCCACAGATACGCAGTATTTT
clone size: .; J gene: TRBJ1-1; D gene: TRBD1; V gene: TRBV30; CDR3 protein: CAWRWGTGGSKAFF; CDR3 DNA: TGTGCCTGGAGGTGGGGGACAGGGGGTTCGAAAGCTTTCTTT
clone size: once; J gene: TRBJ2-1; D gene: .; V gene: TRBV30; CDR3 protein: CAWSGASPYNEQFF; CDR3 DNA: TGTGCCTGGAGTGGTGCTAGTCCCTACAATGAGCAGTTCTTC
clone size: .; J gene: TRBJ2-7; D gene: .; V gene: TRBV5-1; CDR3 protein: CASKTGYEQYF; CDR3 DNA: TGCGCCAGCAAGACAGGCTACGAGCAGTACTTC
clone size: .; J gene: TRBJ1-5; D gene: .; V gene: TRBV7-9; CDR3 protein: CASSPGGGNQPQHF; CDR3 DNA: TGTGCCAGCAGCCCGGGGGGGGGCAATCAGCCCCAGCATTTT
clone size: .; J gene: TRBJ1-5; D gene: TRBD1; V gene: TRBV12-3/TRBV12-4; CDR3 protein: CASRGTASGPQHF; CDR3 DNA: TGTGCCAGCAGGGGGACAGCCTCGGGGCCCCAGCATTTT
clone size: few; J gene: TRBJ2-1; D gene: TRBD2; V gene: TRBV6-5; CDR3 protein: CASKGRREAYEQFF; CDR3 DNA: TGTGCCAGCAAGGGGCGGCGGGAGGCCTATGAGCAGTTCTTC
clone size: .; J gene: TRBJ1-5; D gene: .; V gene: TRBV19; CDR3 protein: CASSPRGAGNQPQHF; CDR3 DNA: TGTGCCAGTAGTCCCCGGGGGGCGGGCAATCAGCCCCAGCATTTT
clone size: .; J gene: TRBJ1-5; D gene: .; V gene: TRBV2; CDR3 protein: CASSKPGLIQPQHF; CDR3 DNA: TGTGCCAGCAGTAAACCAGGACTGATTCAGCCCCAGCATTTT
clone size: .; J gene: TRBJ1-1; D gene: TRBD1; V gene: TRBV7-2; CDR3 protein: CASSLAGQRTEAFF; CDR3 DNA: TGTGCCAGCAGCTTAGCGGGACAGAGGACTGAAGCTTTCTTT
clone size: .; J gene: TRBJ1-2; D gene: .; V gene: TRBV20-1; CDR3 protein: CSASPPGGLLNYGYTF; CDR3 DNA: TGCAGTGCTAGTCCACCCGGGGGACTCCTTAACTATGGCTACACCTTC
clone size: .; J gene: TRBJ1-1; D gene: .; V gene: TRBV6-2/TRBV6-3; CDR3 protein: CASSYSGGLGTEAFF; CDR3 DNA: TGTGCCAGCAGTTACTCGGGGGGGTTGGGCACTGAAGCTTTCTTT
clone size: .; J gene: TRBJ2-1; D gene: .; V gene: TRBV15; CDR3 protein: CATSRAPLGAARGEQFF; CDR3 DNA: TGTGCCACCAGCAGAGCCCCTTTGGGGGCCGCCCGGGGTGAGCAGTTCTTC
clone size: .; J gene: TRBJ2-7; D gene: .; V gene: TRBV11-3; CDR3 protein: CASSLQGSSYEQYF; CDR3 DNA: TGTGCCAGCAGCTTACAGGGGAGCTCCTACGAGCAGTACTTC